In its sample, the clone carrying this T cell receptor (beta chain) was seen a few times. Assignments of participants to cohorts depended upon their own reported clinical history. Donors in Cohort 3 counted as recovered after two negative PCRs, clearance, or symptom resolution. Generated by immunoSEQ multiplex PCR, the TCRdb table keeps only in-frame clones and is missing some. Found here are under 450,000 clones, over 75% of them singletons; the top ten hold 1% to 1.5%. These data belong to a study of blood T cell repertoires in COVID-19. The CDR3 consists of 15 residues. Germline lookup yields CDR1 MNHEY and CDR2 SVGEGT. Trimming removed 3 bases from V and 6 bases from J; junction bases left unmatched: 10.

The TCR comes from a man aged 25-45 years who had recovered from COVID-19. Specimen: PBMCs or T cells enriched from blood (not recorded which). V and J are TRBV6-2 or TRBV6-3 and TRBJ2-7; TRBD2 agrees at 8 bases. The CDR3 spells CASSYRGLGASEQYF. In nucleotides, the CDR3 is TGTGCCAGCAGTTATAGGGGACTAGGGGCATCCGAGCAGTACTTC.